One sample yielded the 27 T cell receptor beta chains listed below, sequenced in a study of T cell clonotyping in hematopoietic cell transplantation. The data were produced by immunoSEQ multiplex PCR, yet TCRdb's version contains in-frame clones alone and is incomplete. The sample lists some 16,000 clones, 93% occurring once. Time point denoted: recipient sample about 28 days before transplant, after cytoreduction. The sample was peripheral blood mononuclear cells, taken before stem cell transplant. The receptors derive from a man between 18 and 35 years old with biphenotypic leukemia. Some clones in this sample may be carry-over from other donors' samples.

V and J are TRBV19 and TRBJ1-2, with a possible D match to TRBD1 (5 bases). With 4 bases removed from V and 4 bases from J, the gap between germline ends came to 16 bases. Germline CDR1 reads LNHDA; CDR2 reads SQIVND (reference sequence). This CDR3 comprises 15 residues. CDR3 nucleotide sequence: TGTGCCAGTAGTACGGCCGGGGCTCAGAGCTATGGCTACACCTTC. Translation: CASSTAGAQSYGYTF.

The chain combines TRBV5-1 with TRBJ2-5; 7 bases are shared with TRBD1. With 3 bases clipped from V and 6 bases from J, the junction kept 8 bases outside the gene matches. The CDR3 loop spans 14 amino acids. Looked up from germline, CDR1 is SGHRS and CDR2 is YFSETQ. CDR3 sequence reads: CASSSGQTGKTQYF. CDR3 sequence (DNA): TGCGCCAGCAGCTCGGGACAGACGGGAAAGACCCAGTACTTC.

CDR3 amino acids: CASSDRDNSPLHF. DNA of the CDR3: TGTGCCAGCAGTGACAGGGATAATTCACCCCTCCACTTT. The chain employs TRBV6-4 and TRBJ1-6; no definite D call. V was pared by 2 bases and J by 5 bases, with 4 bases between. There are 13 residues in the CDR3. Germline loops: CDR1 MRHNA, CDR2 SNTAGT.

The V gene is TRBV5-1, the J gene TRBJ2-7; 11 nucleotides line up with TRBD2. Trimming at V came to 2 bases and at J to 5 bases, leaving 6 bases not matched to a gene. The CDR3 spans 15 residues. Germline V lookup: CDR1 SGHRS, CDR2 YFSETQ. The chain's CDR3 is CASSFDSGGAHEQYF. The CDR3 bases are TGCGCCAGCAGCTTCGATAGCGGGGGGGCCCACGAGCAGTACTTC.

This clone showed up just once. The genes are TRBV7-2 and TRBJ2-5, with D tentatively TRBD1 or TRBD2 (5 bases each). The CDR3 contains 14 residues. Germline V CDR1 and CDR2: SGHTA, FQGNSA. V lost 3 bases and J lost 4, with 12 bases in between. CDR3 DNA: TGTGCCAGCAGCTTTGGGGCCGGGACAGAGACCCAGTACTTC. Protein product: CASSFGAGTETQYF. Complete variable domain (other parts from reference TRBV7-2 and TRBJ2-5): GAGVSQSPSNKVTEKGKDVELRCDPISGHTALYWYRQSLGQGLEFLIYFQGNSAPDKSGLPSDRFSAERTGGSVSTLTIQRTQQEDSAVYLCASSFGAGTETQYFGPGTRLLVL.

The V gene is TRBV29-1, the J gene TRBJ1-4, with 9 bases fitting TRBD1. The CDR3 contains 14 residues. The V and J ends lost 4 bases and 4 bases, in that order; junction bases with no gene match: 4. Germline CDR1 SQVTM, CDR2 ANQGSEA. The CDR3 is CSVGDRGINEKLFF. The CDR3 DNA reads TGCAGCGTTGGCGACAGGGGGATTAATGAAAAACTGTTTTTT.

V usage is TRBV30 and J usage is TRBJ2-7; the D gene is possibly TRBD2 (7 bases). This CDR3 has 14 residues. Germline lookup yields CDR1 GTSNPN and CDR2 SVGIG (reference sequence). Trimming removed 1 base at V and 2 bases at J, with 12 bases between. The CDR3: CAWSGTRGTYEQYF. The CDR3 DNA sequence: TGTGCCTGGAGTGGGACTAGGGGGACCTACGAGCAGTACTTC.

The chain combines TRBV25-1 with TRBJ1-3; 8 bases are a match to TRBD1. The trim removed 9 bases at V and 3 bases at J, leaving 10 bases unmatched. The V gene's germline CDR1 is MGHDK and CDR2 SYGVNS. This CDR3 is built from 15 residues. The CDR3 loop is CASGRDRSNGNTIYF. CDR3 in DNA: TGTGCCAGTGGCCGGGACAGGTCTAATGGAAACACCATATATTTT.

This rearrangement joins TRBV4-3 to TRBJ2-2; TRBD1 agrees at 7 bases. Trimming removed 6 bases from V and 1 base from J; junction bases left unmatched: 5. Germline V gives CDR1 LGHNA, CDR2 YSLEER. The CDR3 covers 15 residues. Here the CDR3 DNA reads TGCGCCAGCAGACCGGGACAGCAGAACACCGGGGAGCTGTTTTTT. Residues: CASRPGQQNTGELFF.

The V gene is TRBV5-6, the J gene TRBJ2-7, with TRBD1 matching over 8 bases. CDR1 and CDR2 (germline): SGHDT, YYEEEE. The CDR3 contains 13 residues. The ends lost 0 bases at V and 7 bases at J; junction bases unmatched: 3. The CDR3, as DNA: TGTGCCAGCAGCTTGGGCAGGGGGCCGGAGCAGTACTTC. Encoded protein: CASSLGRGPEQYF. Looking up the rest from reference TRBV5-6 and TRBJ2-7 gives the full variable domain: DAGVTQSPTHLIKTRGQQVTLRCSPKSGHDTVSWYQQALGQGPQFIFQYYEEEERQRGNFPDRFSGHQFPNYSSELNVNALLLGDSALYLCASSLGRGPEQYFGPGTRLTVT.

The CDR3 sequence is CASSYSRTGTYEQYF. CDR3 sequence (DNA): TGTGCCAGCAGTTACTCTAGGACAGGGACCTACGAGCAGTACTTC. This chain links TRBV6-5 with TRBJ2-7, with TRBD1 matching over 8 bases. J lost 2 bases, V lost 0 bases, and 3 bases had no gene match. Germline CDR1 is MNHEY and CDR2 is SVGAGI. The CDR3 loop spans 15 amino acids.

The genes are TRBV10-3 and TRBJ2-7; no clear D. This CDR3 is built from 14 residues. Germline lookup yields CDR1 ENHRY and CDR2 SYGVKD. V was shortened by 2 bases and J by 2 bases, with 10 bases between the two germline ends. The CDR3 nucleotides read TGTGCCATCAGTGAGGTGGACGGAACCTACGAGCAGTACTTC. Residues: CAISEVDGTYEQYF.

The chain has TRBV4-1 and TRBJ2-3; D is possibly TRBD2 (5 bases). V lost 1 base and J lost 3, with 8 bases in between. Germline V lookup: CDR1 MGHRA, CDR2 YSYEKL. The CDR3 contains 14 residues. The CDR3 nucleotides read TGCGCCAGCAGCCAAGTGGAGGAGACAGATACGCAGTATTTT. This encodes CASSQVEETDTQYF.

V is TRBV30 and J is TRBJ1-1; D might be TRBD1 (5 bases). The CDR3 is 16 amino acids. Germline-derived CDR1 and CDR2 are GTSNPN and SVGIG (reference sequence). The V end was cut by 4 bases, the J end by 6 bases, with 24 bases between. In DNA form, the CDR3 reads TGTGCCTGGACCACCGCAATTTGGGACGGGGTTCCTGAAGCTTTCTTT. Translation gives CAWTTAIWDGVPEAFF.

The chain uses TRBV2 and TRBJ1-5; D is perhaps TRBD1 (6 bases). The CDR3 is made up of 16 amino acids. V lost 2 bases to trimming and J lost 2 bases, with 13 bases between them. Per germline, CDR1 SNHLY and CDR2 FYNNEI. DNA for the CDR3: TGTGCCAGCAGTGAATCCCCAGGGGTCCGCAATCAGCCCCAGCATTTT. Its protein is CASSESPGVRNQPQHF.

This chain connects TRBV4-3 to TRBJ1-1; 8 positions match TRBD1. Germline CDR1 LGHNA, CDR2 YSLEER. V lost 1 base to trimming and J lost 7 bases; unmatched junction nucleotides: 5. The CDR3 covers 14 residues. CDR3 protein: CASSQGAGGGEAFF. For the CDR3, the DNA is TGCGCCAGCAGCCAAGGAGCAGGGGGCGGTGAAGCTTTCTTT.

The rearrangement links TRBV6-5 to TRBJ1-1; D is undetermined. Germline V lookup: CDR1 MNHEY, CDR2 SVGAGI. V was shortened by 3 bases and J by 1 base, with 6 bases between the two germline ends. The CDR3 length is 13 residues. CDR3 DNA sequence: TGTGCCAGCAGTTATTTGGGGAACACTGAAGCTTTCTTT. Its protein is CASSYLGNTEAFF.

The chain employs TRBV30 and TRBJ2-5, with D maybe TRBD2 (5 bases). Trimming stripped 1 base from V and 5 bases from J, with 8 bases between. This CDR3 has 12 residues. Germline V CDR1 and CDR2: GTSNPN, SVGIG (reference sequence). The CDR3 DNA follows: TGTGCCTGGAGTGGGACTCCCGAGACCCAGTACTTC. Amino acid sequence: CAWSGTPETQYF. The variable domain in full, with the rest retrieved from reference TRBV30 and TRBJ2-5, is SQTIHQWPATLVQPVGSPLSLECTVEGTSNPNLYWYRQAAGRGLQLLFYSVGIGQISSEVPQNLSASRPQDRQFILSSKKLLLSDSGFYLCAWSGTPETQYFGPGTRLLVL.

As DNA, the CDR3 is TGTGCCAGCAGCCAAGTTTCCGCAGGGGGCCGAACTGAAGCTTTCTTT. Its translation: CASSQVSAGGRTEAFF. The V call is TRBV4-2, the J call TRBJ1-1; 8 bases agree with TRBD1. The CDR3 sequence is 16 residues long. Germline V gene lookup returns CDR1 LGHNA and CDR2 YNFKEQ. V was clipped by 1 base and J by 5 bases; unmatched bases: 9.

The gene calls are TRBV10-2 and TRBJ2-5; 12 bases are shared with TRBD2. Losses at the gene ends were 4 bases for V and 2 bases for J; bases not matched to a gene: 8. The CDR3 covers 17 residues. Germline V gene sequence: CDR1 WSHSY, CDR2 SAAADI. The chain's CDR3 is CASSGGVGLAGQETQYF. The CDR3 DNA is TGCGCCAGCAGTGGAGGTGTCGGACTAGCGGGACAAGAGACCCAGTACTTC.

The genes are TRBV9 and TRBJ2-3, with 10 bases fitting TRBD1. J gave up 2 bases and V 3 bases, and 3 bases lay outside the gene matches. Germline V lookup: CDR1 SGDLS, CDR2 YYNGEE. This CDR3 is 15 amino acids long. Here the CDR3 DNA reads TGTGCCAGCAGCGCGACAGGGGGCTTCACAGATACGCAGTATTTT. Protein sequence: CASSATGGFTDTQYF. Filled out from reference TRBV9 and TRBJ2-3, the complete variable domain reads DSGVTQTPKHLITATGQRVTLRCSPRSGDLSVYWYQQSLDQGLQFLIQYYNGEERAKGNILERFSAQQFPDLHSELNLSSLELGDSALYFCASSATGGFTDTQYFGPGTRLTVL.

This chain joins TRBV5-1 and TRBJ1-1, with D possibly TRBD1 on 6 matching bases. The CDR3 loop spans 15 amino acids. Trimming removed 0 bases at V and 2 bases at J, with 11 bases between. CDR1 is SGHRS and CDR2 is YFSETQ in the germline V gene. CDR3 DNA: TGCGCCAGCAGCTTGGGATCAGGGGAAAACACTGAAGCTTTCTTT. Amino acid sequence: CASSLGSGENTEAFF.

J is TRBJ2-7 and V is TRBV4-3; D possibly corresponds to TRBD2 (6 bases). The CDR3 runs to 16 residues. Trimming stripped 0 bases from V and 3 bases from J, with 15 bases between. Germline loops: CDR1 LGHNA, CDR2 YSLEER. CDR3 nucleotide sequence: TGCGCCAGCAGCCAAGATAGGATGCGGGGAGGCTACGAGCAGTACTTC. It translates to CASSQDRMRGGYEQYF.

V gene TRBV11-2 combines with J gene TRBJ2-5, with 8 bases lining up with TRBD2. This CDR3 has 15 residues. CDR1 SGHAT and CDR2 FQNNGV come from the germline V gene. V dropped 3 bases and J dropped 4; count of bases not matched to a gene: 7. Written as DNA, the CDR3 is TGTGCCAGCAGCTTGATTGGACTAGCCGGAGAGACCCAGTACTTC. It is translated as CASSLIGLAGETQYF.

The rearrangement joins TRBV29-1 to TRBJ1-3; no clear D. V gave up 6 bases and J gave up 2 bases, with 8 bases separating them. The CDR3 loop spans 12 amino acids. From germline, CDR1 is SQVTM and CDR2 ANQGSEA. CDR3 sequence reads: CSVVTPGNTIYF. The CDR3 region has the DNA TGCAGCGTAGTTACTCCTGGAAACACCATATATTTT. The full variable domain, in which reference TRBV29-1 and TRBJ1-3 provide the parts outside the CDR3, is SAVISQKPSRDICQRGTSLTIQCQVDSQVTMMFWYRQQPGQSLTLIATANQGSEATYESGFVIDKFPISRPNLTFSTLTVSNMSPEDSSIYLCSVVTPGNTIYFGEGSWLTVV.

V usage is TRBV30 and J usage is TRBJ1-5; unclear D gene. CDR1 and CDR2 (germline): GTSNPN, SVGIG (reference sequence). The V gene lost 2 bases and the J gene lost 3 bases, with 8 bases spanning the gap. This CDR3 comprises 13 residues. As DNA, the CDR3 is TGTGCCTGGAGTTTACGGGACAATCAGCCCCAGCATTTT. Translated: CAWSLRDNQPQHF.

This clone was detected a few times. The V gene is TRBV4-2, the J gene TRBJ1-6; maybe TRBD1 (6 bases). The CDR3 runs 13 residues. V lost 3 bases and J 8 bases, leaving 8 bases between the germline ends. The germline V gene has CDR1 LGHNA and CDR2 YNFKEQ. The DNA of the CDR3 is TGTGCCAGCAGCCACGGGGGCGATTCACCCCTCCACTTT. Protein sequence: CASSHGGDSPLHF.